One and the same sample provided the 19 T cell receptor beta chains below, sequenced in a study of human T cells and chemical hapten exposure (dated by TCRdb to 2020 to 2022). In the paper's terms, the time point label means: healthy volunteer bleed at 6 weeks. Total RNA was extracted from unfractionated whole blood collected in Tempus Blood RNA tubes. The library was prepared using RACE. Sequencing was performed on a NextSeq 500. The public reads were run again by TCRdb, first through fastp at Q25 and then through MiXCR, and only productive beta chains were kept. Records with the same CDR3 protein are collapsed into one entry carrying the most frequent genes and DNA. The sample table holds about 80,000 distinct CDR3 sequences, of which over 6.5% were seen once. The ten largest clones take up around 1.7% of the sample. Sequences were obtained from whole blood. These receptors came from a female donor in good health. Some clones in this sample may be carry-over from other donors' samples.

In its sample, this clonotype was seen a few times. The genes are TRBV12-3 or TRBV12-4 and TRBJ2-3; a possible D gene is TRBD2 (6 bases). CDR3 length: 13 amino acids. V lost 6 bases to trimming and J lost 2 bases, with 9 bases between them. This CDR3 is CASRGTLTDTQYF. CDR3 coding DNA: TGTGCCAGCAGGGGGACTCTCACAGATACGCAGTATTTT.

This clonotype was recorded many times. This rearrangement joins TRBV10-3 to TRBJ2-5; tentatively, D is TRBD2 (6 bases). The V end lost 10 bases, the J end lost 5 bases, and 14 bases lay between the germline ends. Germline CDR1 and CDR2: ENHRY and SYGVKD. The CDR3 is made up of 12 amino acids. CDR3 sequence: CATTGSGETQYF. CDR3 sequence (DNA): TGTGCCACCACCGGCAGCGGGGAGACCCAGTACTTC.

This clonotype appeared many times. The rearrangement links TRBV4-3 to TRBJ1-3, with TRBD1 as a possible D gene (5 bases). The CDR3 runs to 15 residues. The germline V gene has CDR1 LGHNA and CDR2 YSLEER. Trimming pared 0 bases from V and 0 bases from J, leaving 6 bases between. The CDR3 DNA reads as TGCGCCAGCAGCCAAGAGGGGGGCTCTGGAAACACCATATATTTT. It translates to CASSQEGGSGNTIYF.

The chain carries TRBV29-1 and TRBJ1-5; possible D gene TRBD1, 5 bases. V lost 8 bases to trimming and J lost 2 bases, with 19 bases between them. The CDR3 totals 15 residues. Germline values: CDR1 SQVTM, CDR2 ANQGSEA. DNA of the CDR3: TGCAGCATTGGGGACGGCGTGTTGGGCAATCAGCCCCAGCATTTT. Its translation is CSIGDGVLGNQPQHF. Full variable domain (missing parts from reference TRBV29-1 and TRBJ1-5): SAVISQKPSRDICQRGTSLTIQCQVDSQVTMMFWYRQQPGQSLTLIATANQGSEATYESGFVIDKFPISRPNLTFSTLTVSNMSPEDSSIYLCSIGDGVLGNQPQHFGDGTRLSIL.

This clonotype was counted a few times. The chain's CDR3 is CASSLTMGTEAFF. CDR3 DNA sequence: TGTGCCAGCAGCCTAACGATGGGGACTGAAGCTTTCTTT. The chain has TRBV7-9 and TRBJ1-1; D is ambiguous. Germline CDR1 reads SEHNR; CDR2 reads FQNEAQ (reference sequence). The V gene lost 5 bases and the J gene lost 5 bases, with 12 bases spanning the gap. CDR3 length: 13 amino acids.

The chain joins TRBV7-9 to TRBJ2-3; D is unresolved. V lost 8 bases and J 4 bases, leaving 10 bases between the germline ends. This CDR3 spans 12 amino acids. CDR1 and CDR2 (germline): SEHNR, FQNEAQ (reference sequence). The CDR3 DNA sequence: TGTGCCAGCGCTAAGAGTGCAGATACGCAGTATTTT. Amino acid sequence: CASAKSADTQYF.

This clonotype has only a few counts. V and J are TRBV5-6 and TRBJ1-1; D may be TRBD1 (5 bases). Trimming removed 1 base from V and 4 bases from J, with 17 bases in between. The germline CDR1 and CDR2 sequences are SGHDT and YYEEEE. This CDR3 has 16 residues. The CDR3 sequence: CASSLYGARYSTEAFF. The CDR3 DNA reads as TGTGCCAGCAGCTTGTATGGGGCAAGGTATAGCACTGAAGCTTTCTTT.

This clonotype was picked up many times. The gene calls are TRBV5-4 and TRBJ1-1; D ambiguous. V lost 0 bases to trimming and J lost 7 bases, with 10 bases between them. Germline V gives CDR1 SGHNT, CDR2 YYREEE (reference sequence). The CDR3 extends over 13 amino acids. CDR3 coding DNA: TGTGCCAGCAGCTTGGAGGGAGGGTTTGAAGCTTTCTTT. Protein: CASSLEGGFEAFF.

This chain uses TRBV12-3 or TRBV12-4 with TRBJ1-3; D gene uncertain. This CDR3 has 13 residues. V dropped 6 bases and J dropped 1 base, with 7 bases sitting between them. The CDR3 protein is CASRLSSGNTIYF. The DNA for the CDR3 is TGTGCCAGCAGGTTAAGTTCTGGAAACACCATATATTTT.

This clonotype was counted a few times. The chain combines TRBV7-9 with TRBJ1-1, with 8 nucleotides matching TRBD1. Germline CDR1 reads SEHNR; CDR2 reads FQNEAQ (reference sequence). J gave up 1 base and V 3 bases, and 4 bases lay outside the gene matches. The CDR3 has 15 residues. In DNA form, the CDR3 reads TGTGCCAGCAGCTTGGGGACAGGAGCGAACACTGAAGCTTTCTTT. This gives the protein CASSLGTGANTEAFF.

This clonotype was recorded a few times. The chain has TRBV12-3 or TRBV12-4 and TRBJ2-1; D is unclear. CDR3 size: 14 residues. V was shortened by 8 bases and J by 0 bases, with 11 bases between the two germline ends. CDR3 sequence: CASRPRVSYNEQFF. The CDR3 DNA sequence: TGTGCCAGCCGCCCTCGGGTCTCCTACAATGAGCAGTTCTTC.

A few counts support this clonotype. The CDR3 here is CASSPRQGGWEKLFF. The CDR3 DNA is TGTGCCAGCAGCCCCAGACAGGGCGGTTGGGAAAAACTGTTTTTT. The chain has TRBV11-2 and TRBJ1-4, with TRBD1 matching over 7 bases. Germline CDR1 is SGHAT and CDR2 is FQNNGV. The J segment lost 8 bases and the V segment lost 5 bases, leaving 11 bases of the junction unmatched. This CDR3 is 15 amino acids long.

CDR3 sequence: CASSPRYGNTIYF. The CDR3 DNA is TGTGCCAGCAGCCCCCGATACGGAAACACCATATATTTT. This rearrangement joins TRBV3-1 to TRBJ1-3; D unclear. This CDR3 comprises 13 residues. The V gene lost 4 bases and the J gene lost 4 bases, with 8 bases spanning the gap. The germline CDR1 and CDR2 sequences are LGHDT and YNNKEL (reference sequence).

This clonotype was detected only a few times. The chain uses TRBV5-1 and TRBJ1-5; TRBD1 aligns across 10 bases. The germline V gene encodes CDR1 SGHRS and CDR2 YFSETQ. V lost 5 bases to trimming and J lost 1 base; unmatched junction nucleotides: 6. The CDR3 sequence is 16 residues long. The CDR3 reads CASSDGTGESNQPQHF. DNA for the CDR3: TGCGCCAGCAGTGACGGGACAGGGGAAAGCAATCAGCCCCAGCATTTT. Full variable domain (missing parts from reference TRBV5-1 and TRBJ1-5): KAGVTQTPRYLIKTRGQQVTLSCSPISGHRSVSWYQQTPGQGLQFLFEYFSETQRNKGNFPGRFSGRQFSNSRSEMNVSTLELGDSALYLCASSDGTGESNQPQHFGDGTRLSIL.

CDR3 amino acids: CASSQEFSGATTDTQYF. In DNA form, the CDR3 reads TGCGCCAGCAGCCAAGAATTTAGCGGGGCCACCACAGATACGCAGTATTTT. The J gene is TRBJ2-3, the V gene TRBV4-1, with 8 bases that match TRBD2. Trimming cost V 0 bases and J 2 bases; bases outside gene matches: 7. Germline V gives CDR1 MGHRA, CDR2 YSYEKL. This CDR3 region has 17 residues.

This clonotype was seen a few times. The chain combines TRBV27 with TRBJ2-7, with D maybe TRBD1 (5 bases). The CDR3 runs to 15 residues. Germline CDR1 reads MNHEY; CDR2 reads SMNVEV (reference sequence). Trimming pared 2 bases from V and 3 bases from J, leaving 14 bases between. CDR3 sequence (DNA): TGTGCCAGCAGTTTAGTCGTGGGGCCCAACTACGAGCAGTACTTC. This sequence encodes CASSLVVGPNYEQYF.

This clonotype was observed at least ten times. The chain employs TRBV2 and TRBJ1-4, with D possibly being TRBD1 (6 bases). Germline-derived CDR1 and CDR2 are SNHLY and FYNNEI. The CDR3 totals 13 residues. V was pared by 5 bases and J by 10 bases, with 14 bases between. Here the CDR3 reads CASSTGQYGKLFF. In DNA, the CDR3 is TGTGCCAGCAGTACAGGGCAGTACGGAAAACTGTTTTTT.

This clonotype was picked up many times. The chain combines TRBV5-1 with TRBJ1-1; 9 bases are a match to TRBD1. The germline V gene encodes CDR1 SGHRS and CDR2 YFSETQ. The V and J ends lost 4 bases and 5 bases, in that order; junction bases with no gene match: 6. The CDR3 runs 14 residues. Here the CDR3 DNA reads TGCGCCAGCAGCCCACAGGGGGCGCAGACTGAAGCTTTCTTT. Its protein product is CASSPQGAQTEAFF.

Ten or more counts support this clonotype. The J gene is TRBJ1-1, the V gene TRBV10-3; 7 nucleotides agree with TRBD1. Germline assignment: CDR1 ENHRY and CDR2 SYGVKD. Trimming at V came to 4 bases and at J to 6 bases, leaving 8 bases not matched to a gene. The CDR3 has 14 amino acids. The DNA for the CDR3 is TGTGCCATCAGTGTGCAGGGGGGATCTTCTGAAGCTTTCTTT. Its translation is CAISVQGGSSEAFF.